The rows below give T cell receptor beta chains drawn from one sample of a study of immune cell composition in non-small cell lung cancer. Repertoires were generated with immunoSEQ multiplex PCR, while TCRdb's copy carries only in-frame clones and drops some. The data contain roughly 14,000 clones, roughly 80% of them singletons. What was sequenced was lung tumor tissue. Receptors were obtained from a human donor with non-small cell lung cancer. Each CDR3 is given with its conserved first and last residue. The order of the fields is D gene, J gene, V gene, clone size, CDR3 protein, CDR3 DNA. The D gene is left open where the match is weak. Size tells how often a clone was seen (once, few, many) or the class of an expanded clone, and some rows leave it out.

NA | TRBJ2-1 | TRBV5-1 | NA | CASSPSTSISYNEQFF | TGCGCCAGCAGCCCCTCCACTAGTATCTCCTACAATGAGCAGTTCTTC
TRBD2 | TRBJ2-6 | TRBV25-1 | NA | CASSGLAGRGSGANVLTF | TGTGCCAGCAGTGGACTAGCGGGTAGAGGGTCTGGGGCCAACGTCCTGACTTTC
TRBD1 | TRBJ2-7 | TRBV28 | NA | CASIVEGQGGEQYF | TGTGCCAGCATCGTTGAGGGACAGGGGGGCGAGCAGTACTTC
TRBD2 | TRBJ2-1 | TRBV11-2 | NA | CASSLDPGTTEQFF | TGTGCCAGCAGCTTAGACCCCGGGACTACGGAGCAGTTCTTC
TRBD2 | TRBJ2-5 | TRBV7-2 | NA | CASSSEGLAGGLRETQYF | TGTGCCAGCAGCTCAGAGGGACTAGCGGGAGGGCTGAGGGAGACCCAGTACTTC
TRBD1 | TRBJ2-7 | TRBV5-1 | NA | CASSPGTGEYEQYF | TGCGCCAGCAGCCCCGGGACAGGGGAATACGAGCAGTACTTC
TRBD2 | TRBJ2-7 | TRBV27 | NA | CASSLISAASGSYEQYF | TGTGCCAGCAGTTTAATCTCGGCGGCTAGCGGGAGTTACGAGCAGTACTTC
TRBD1 | TRBJ2-5 | TRBV19 | NA | CASSMRGRGQETQYF | TGTGCCAGTAGTATGAGGGGCAGGGGGCAAGAGACCCAGTACTTC
NA | TRBJ1-1 | TRBV11-1 | NA | CASSRDRTNTEAFF | TGTGCCAGCAGCCGTGACAGGACGAACACTGAAGCTTTCTTT
NA | TRBJ2-7 | TRBV7-9 | NA | CASIKTNSYEQYF | TGTGCCAGCATCAAGACTAACTCCTACGAGCAGTACTTC
NA | TRBJ2-2 | TRBV27 | NA | CASSYGGLGNTGELFF | TGTGCCAGCAGTTATGGCGGACTGGGAAACACCGGGGAGCTGTTTTTT
NA | TRBJ1-6 | TRBV18 | once | CASLAQTNSPLHF | TGTGCCAGCTTGGCCCAGACAAATTCACCCCTCCACTTT
NA | TRBJ2-5 | TRBV9 | NA | CASSGPFQETQYF | TGTGCCAGCAGCGGACCCTTCCAAGAGACCCAGTACTTC
TRBD2 | TRBJ2-1 | TRBV19 | NA | CASRSLGLAGAGSYNEQFF | TGTGCCAGTAGGTCCCTGGGGCTAGCGGGAGCGGGGTCCTACAATGAGCAGTTCTTC
TRBD2 | TRBJ2-1 | TRBV30 | NA | CAWSGLAASSYNEQFF | TGTGCCTGGAGTGGCCTAGCGGCAAGCTCCTACAATGAGCAGTTCTTC
TRBD2 | TRBJ2-2 | TRBV28 | NA | CASTRGAGGPTGELFF | TGTGCCAGCACTCGGGGGGCGGGAGGGCCGACCGGGGAGCTGTTTTTT
NA | TRBJ2-7 | TRBV4-1 | NA | CASSQGPGLYEQYF | TGCGCCAGCAGCCAAGGGCCGGGACTCTACGAGCAGTACTTC
NA | TRBJ2-2 | TRBV19 | NA | CATQSGGLAGELFF | TGTGCCACCCAGTCCGGGGGATTGGCCGGGGAGCTGTTTTTT
NA | TRBJ2-7 | TRBV7-9 | NA | CASSLTSGELIYEQYF | TGTGCCAGCAGCTTAACATCAGGGGAATTGATCTACGAGCAGTACTTC
TRBD2 | TRBJ2-3 | TRBV5-5 | once | CASSGTSGETSTDTQYF | TGTGCCAGCAGCGGGACTAGCGGGGAAACTAGCACAGATACGCAGTATTTT
NA | TRBJ2-1 | TRBV5-6 | NA | CASKGGSEQFF | TGTGCCAGCAAGGGCGGTAGTGAGCAGTTCTTC
TRBD1 | TRBJ1-5 | TRBV9 | NA | CASSPAGQGNQPQHF | TGTGCCAGCAGCCCCGCTGGACAGGGGAATCAGCCCCAGCATTTT
TRBD2 | TRBJ2-7 | TRBV29-1 | NA | CSVASGGPTYEQYF | TGCAGCGTGGCGAGCGGGGGCCCAACCTACGAGCAGTACTTC
TRBD1 | TRBJ1-4 | TRBV7-2 | NA | CASSLQGAANEKLFF | TGTGCCAGCAGCTTGCAGGGGGCGGCTAATGAAAAACTGTTTTTT
NA | TRBJ2-3 | TRBV28 | NA | CASSLPVGDTQYF | TGTGCCAGCAGTTTGCCGGTTGGAGATACGCAGTATTTT
TRBD1 | TRBJ1-5 | TRBV2 | NA | CASRDRGRNQPQHF | TGTGCCAGCAGGGACAGGGGTCGCAATCAGCCCCAGCATTTT
TRBD2 | TRBJ2-5 | TRBV5-4 | NA | CASSLASGRVETQYF | TGTGCCAGCAGCTTGGCGAGCGGGAGAGTCGAGACCCAGTACTTC
TRBD1 | TRBJ2-7 | TRBV19 | NA | CASTPEGTENYYEQYF | TGTGCCAGTACTCCCGAAGGGACAGAAAACTACTACGAGCAGTACTTC
NA | TRBJ2-5 | TRBV5-1 | NA | CASSLAHGETQYF | TGCGCCAGCAGCTTGGCCCACGGGGAGACCCAGTACTTC
TRBD1 | TRBJ2-7 | TRBV29-1 | NA | CSVRGDRGIDEQYF | TGCAGCGTTCGAGGGGACAGGGGGATAGACGAGCAGTACTTC
TRBD2 | TRBJ2-7 | TRBV27 | NA | CASSLSGTSGFPEQYF | TGTGCCAGCAGTTTATCCGGGACTAGCGGATTTCCTGAGCAGTACTTC
NA | TRBJ2-7 | TRBV6-6 | NA | CASSFSTGRTAEQYF | TGTGCCAGCAGTTTCTCGACGGGCAGGACGGCCGAGCAGTACTTC
TRBD2 | TRBJ2-5 | TRBV4-1 | NA | CASSQEGLAGKETQYF | TGCGCCAGCAGCCAAGAGGGACTAGCGGGAAAAGAGACCCAGTACTTC
TRBD2 | TRBJ2-5 | TRBV7-9 | few | CASSLGTSGTTETQYF | TGTGCCAGCAGCTTAGGGACTAGCGGGACAACGGAGACCCAGTACTTC
NA | TRBJ2-7 | TRBV5-5 | NA | CASSQDITYYEQYF | TGCGCCAGCAGCCAAGATATCACTTACTACGAGCAGTACTTC
TRBD1 | TRBJ1-5 | TRBV4-2 | few | CASSQGTGTQPQHF | TGTGCCAGCAGCCAGGGGACAGGGACTCAGCCCCAGCATTTT
NA | TRBJ2-6 | TRBV28 | NA | CASSFLDPLEPLSGANVLTF | TGTGCCAGCAGTTTCCTCGATCCCCTAGAGCCGCTCTCTGGGGCCAACGTCCTGACTTTC